Presented here are 5 T cell receptor beta chains from one specimen sequenced in a study of T cell responses to AZD1222 COVID-19 vaccine (dated by TCRdb to the early 2020s). The label giving this sample's time point can be read as: baseline before first vaccination. Library creation used the immunoSEQ multiplex PCR assay. TCRdb retrieved this table from immuneACCESS and kept in-frame rearrangements only. Not all clones are present; in checked studies, unresolved V genes account for under half, and no reason is known for the remainder. This sample lists 74,000 or so clones; around 84% were detected once. The top ten clonotypes cover around an eighth of the sample. Sequenced material: peripheral blood, taken on day 0 of AZD1222 vaccination. These TCRs come from an adult in good health.

The chain couples TRBV7-6 to TRBJ1-6; the D is unclear. The length of the CDR3 is 17 residues. Germline V gives CDR1 SGHVS, CDR2 FNYEAQ. The V end was cut by 5 bases, the J end by 1 base, with 15 bases between. DNA of the CDR3: TGTGCCAGCAGCCCGGCCCTTTGGAGATCCTATAATTCACCCCTCCACTTT. It is translated as CASSPALWRSYNSPLHF. Filled out from reference TRBV7-6 and TRBJ1-6, the complete variable domain reads GAGVSQSPRYKVTKRGQDVALRCDPISGHVSLYWYRQALGQGPEFLTYFNYEAQQDKSGLPNDRFSAERPEGSISTLTIQRTEQRDSAMYRCASSPALWRSYNSPLHFGNGTRLTVT.

This rearrangement joins TRBV11-1 to TRBJ1-2; weak D call: TRBD1 (5 bases). The germline V and J ends were trimmed by 3 bases and 2 bases, with 7 bases remaining between them. Germline-derived CDR1 and CDR2 are SGHAT and FQDESV (reference sequence). This CDR3 spans 13 amino acids. This chain's CDR3 is CASSFDSNYGYTF. CDR3 DNA: TGTGCCAGCAGCTTCGACAGCAACTATGGCTACACCTTC. The entire variable domain, with the rest obtained from reference TRBV11-1 and TRBJ1-2, is as follows: EAEVAQSPRYKITEKSQAVAFWCDPISGHATLYWYRQILGQGPELLVQFQDESVVDDSQLPKDRFSAERLKGVDSTLKIQPAELGDSAMYLCASSFDSNYGYTFGSGTRLTVV.

The chain joins TRBV13 to TRBJ2-7; TRBD1 matches at 10 bases. CDR1 PRHDT and CDR2 FYEKMQ come from the germline V gene (reference sequence). The CDR3 extends over 15 amino acids. With 5 bases clipped from V and 5 bases from J, the junction kept 9 bases outside the gene matches. CDR3 DNA sequence: TGTGCCAGCAGCCCGAAGCCGGGACAGGGGCACGAGCAGTACTTC. Its translation: CASSPKPGQGHEQYF.

With respect to this clone: One end of the junction fails to match germline, which may point to a read error. The chain combines TRBV27 with TRBJ1-2; a possible D gene is TRBD1 (5 bases). The CDR3 has 16 residues. CDR1 MNHEY and CDR2 SMNVEV come from the germline V gene (reference sequence). CDR3 sequence: CASSYSGRNPDPRFYF. For the CDR3, the DNA is TGTGCCAGCAGTTATTCGGGACGGAATCCCGACCCCCGGTTTTATTTC.

The rearrangement joins TRBV19 to TRBJ1-1; 7 nucleotides agree with TRBD1. The V segment lost 4 bases and the J segment 6 bases; nucleotides outside the gene matches: 11. Germline CDR1 is LNHDA and CDR2 is SQIVND (reference sequence). The CDR3 length is 15 residues. The CDR3: CASSKATGTASEAFF. DNA for the CDR3: TGTGCCAGTAGTAAAGCCACCGGGACAGCCTCTGAAGCTTTCTTT.